Reported below is one T cell receptor beta chain. Its antigen is still unknown. This entry comes from a study of tumor-infiltrating lymphocytes in localized non-small cell lung cancer. Study conclusions and caveats: Available tissue quantity limited TCR sequencing to a patient subset. Different pieces of the same tissue went to different assays, confounding technical variation with intratumor heterogeneity. Immunotypes IM1 and IM2 had similar TCR-derived T-cell fractions. TCRbeta sequencing showed higher T cell infiltration in tumors than uninvolved lung.

The table came from immunoSEQ multiplex PCR; TCRdb's copy has only in-frame clones and leaves some out. The sample shows a few thousand clones, roughly 95% of them seen only once. Trimming cost V 1 base and J 4 bases, with 15 bases left between them. Germline assignment: CDR1 SSHAT and CDR2 FNYEAQ (reference sequence). The CDR3 has 16 residues. The rearrangement links TRBV7-7 to TRBJ2-3; possible D gene TRBD1, 6 bases. Sequencing used uninvolved lung tissue not adjacent to the tumor. This receptor was obtained from a human donor with non-small cell lung cancer. The DNA for the CDR3 is TGTGCCAGCAGCTTAGGCCCCGGGACAACCCCAGATACGCAGTATTTT. The encoded protein is CASSLGPGTTPDTQYF.